This T cell receptor beta chain was sequenced for a study of CD8 T cells in ankylosing spondylitis. 5'-RACE, quantitative and with molecular barcodes, yielded the TCR beta libraries. TCRdb re-called the 5' RACE reads through MiXCR, storing one row per CDR3 protein. The sample records a few hundred thousand distinct CDR3 sequences, around 20% being singletons. This clonotype turned up a few times. Its antigen remains unknown. This CDR3 is built from 12 residues. The germline V gene has CDR1 SGDLS and CDR2 YYNGEE. V was clipped by 3 bases and J by 0 bases, with 3 bases between them. The study, taken as a whole, reports: Those disease-linked clones were CD8+; they were also relatively rare in peripheral blood. Blood from ankylosing spondylitis patients appeared to carry a characteristic roughly eight-variant TCR beta motif. From matched ankylosing spondylitis synovial fluid, disease-linked clones were reportedly recovered at significantly enriched levels. In reactive arthritis synovial fluid and blood, some motif variants had been reported before.

The rearrangement uses TRBV9 and TRBJ2-5; D remains ambiguous. This TCR derives from a male donor with ankylosing spondylitis. Source material: blood, either unsorted or a sorted T cell fraction (not recorded which). CDR3: CASSADQETQYF. CDR3 nucleotide sequence: TGTGCCAGCAGCGCAGACCAAGAGACCCAGTACTTC. Full variable domain (rest looked up from reference TRBV9 and TRBJ2-5): DSGVTQTPKHLITATGQRVTLRCSPRSGDLSVYWYQQSLDQGLQFLIQYYNGEERAKGNILERFSAQQFPDLHSELNLSSLELGDSALYFCASSADQETQYFGPGTRLLVL.